These 20 T cell receptor beta chains originate from one sample sequenced in a study of technical replicates of blood from a few donors. Here immunoSEQ multiplex PCR was the method, and the copy in TCRdb shows in-frame clones only, minus some. Seen here are under 90,000 clones, nearly 98% observed once, and the top ten hold around 0.15%. The sequencing input was T cells isolated from PBMCs. These receptor sequences come from a human donor in good health.

This clone was observed a single time. The rearrangement links TRBV10-1 to TRBJ2-2, with D tentatively TRBD2 (5 bases). Germline values: CDR1 WNHNN, CDR2 SYGVQD (reference sequence). V shed 4 bases and J shed 5 bases, with 5 bases lying between them. The CDR3 has 12 residues. CDR3: CASSGGTGELFF. For the CDR3, the DNA is TGCGCCAGCAGTGGAGGGACCGGGGAGCTGTTTTTT.

The rearrangement links TRBV28 to TRBJ2-7; maybe TRBD1 (7 bases). Germline lookup yields CDR1 MDHEN and CDR2 SYDVKM. The CDR3 consists of 12 residues. V shed 5 bases and J shed 6 bases, with 11 bases lying between them. The CDR3 loop reads CASSQGGPEQYF. CDR3 coding DNA: TGTGCCAGCAGTCAGGGGGGCCCCGAGCAGTACTTC.

CDR3: CASSLWGGGDTEAFF. DNA for the CDR3: TGCGCCAGCAGCTTGTGGGGAGGTGGGGACACTGAAGCTTTCTTT. The chain uses TRBV5-1 and TRBJ1-1, with unresolved D. Germline CDR1 reads SGHRS; CDR2 reads YFSETQ. Trimming stripped 1 base from V and 3 bases from J, with 13 bases between. The CDR3 extends over 15 amino acids.

V gene TRBV6-1 combines with J gene TRBJ2-7; D unclear. Trimming cost V 3 bases and J 2 bases, with 14 bases left between them. The CDR3 is 15 amino acids. The V gene's germline CDR1 is MNHNS and CDR2 SASEGT. CDR3 nucleotides: TGTGCCAGCAGTGAGGCACAATATACCACCTACGAGCAGTACTTC. Translating gives CASSEAQYTTYEQYF.

This clone was counted a single time. The chain couples TRBV10-3 to TRBJ2-7, with TRBD2 identical over 15 bases. The length of the CDR3 is 17 residues. V trimming: 0 bases; J trimming: 2 bases; junction bases outside the gene matches: 2. Germline CDR1 ENHRY, CDR2 SYGVKD. The CDR3 DNA reads TGTGCCATCAGTGAGTCGAGGACTAGCGGGGGGGCCTACGAGCAGTACTTC. This translates into CAISESRTSGGAYEQYF.

J is TRBJ2-7 and V is TRBV9; a possible D gene is TRBD2 (6 bases). CDR1 is SGDLS, CDR2 YYNGEE, per germline. Trimming cost V 6 bases and J 2 bases, with 18 bases left between them. This CDR3 spans 15 amino acids. CDR3 loop: CASTRGASETYEQYF. The CDR3 DNA sequence: TGTGCCAGCACCCGCGGGGCTAGCGAGACCTACGAGCAGTACTTC.

The rearrangement links TRBV5-1 to TRBJ1-1; TRBD1 matches 9 bases. V trimming: 3 bases; J trimming: 1 base; junction bases outside the gene matches: 10. The V gene's germline CDR1 is SGHRS and CDR2 YFSETQ. This CDR3 is built from 17 residues. The chain's CDR3 is CASSSNPPGQGNTEAFF. CDR3 bases: TGCGCCAGCAGCTCGAACCCCCCGGGACAGGGGAACACTGAAGCTTTCTTT. The full variable domain, with the rest looked up from reference TRBV5-1 and TRBJ1-1, is KAGVTQTPRYLIKTRGQQVTLSCSPISGHRSVSWYQQTPGQGLQFLFEYFSETQRNKGNFPGRFSGRQFSNSRSEMNVSTLELGDSALYLCASSSNPPGQGNTEAFFGQGTRLTVV.

This chain joins TRBV6-1 and TRBJ1-1; D remains unclear. V was cut by 5 bases and J by 1 base, with 14 bases left in between. This CDR3 spans 15 amino acids. Germline V gene sequence: CDR1 MNHNS, CDR2 SASEGT. CDR3 in amino acids: CASSTLENANTEAFF. The CDR3 coding sequence is TGTGCCAGCAGTACCCTCGAGAATGCGAACACTGAAGCTTTCTTT.

This rearrangement joins TRBV18 to TRBJ1-1; D is unclear. This CDR3 is built from 13 residues. The germline V gene encodes CDR1 KGHSH and CDR2 LQKENI. V lost 2 bases to trimming and J lost 1 base, with 5 bases between them. The CDR3 here is CASSPAENTEAFF. The CDR3 nucleotides read TGTGCCAGCTCACCAGCAGAGAACACTGAAGCTTTCTTT.

V is TRBV7-2 and J is TRBJ2-7, with D possibly being TRBD2 (6 bases). CDR3 length equals 13 residues. Germline loops: CDR1 SGHTA, CDR2 FQGNSA. Trimming took off 6 bases at V and 1 base at J, with 10 bases between the two ends. This CDR3 is CASRGGASYEQYF. The CDR3 coding sequence is TGTGCCAGCAGAGGAGGGGCGTCCTACGAGCAGTACTTC. Full variable domain (missing parts from reference TRBV7-2 and TRBJ2-7): GAGVSQSPSNKVTEKGKDVELRCDPISGHTALYWYRQSLGQGLEFLIYFQGNSAPDKSGLPSDRFSAERTGGSVSTLTIQRTQQEDSAVYLCASRGGASYEQYFGPGTRLTVT.

The V call is TRBV6-5, the J call TRBJ1-2; D call uncertain. The CDR3 contains 13 residues. The germline V gene has CDR1 MNHEY and CDR2 SVGAGI. The germline V and J ends were trimmed by 6 bases and 1 base, with 9 bases remaining between them. The DNA for the CDR3 is TGTGCCAGCAGGCTACAGTATAACTATGGCTACACCTTC. It yields the protein CASRLQYNYGYTF.

V usage is TRBV11-3 and J usage is TRBJ2-3; D remains unclear. CDR1 SGHNT and CDR2 YENEEA come from the germline V gene. The CDR3 spans 18 residues. V was cut by 4 bases and J by 0 bases, with 20 bases left in between. CDR3 DNA sequence: TGTGCCAGCAGCTCCCGCTCTCTATCGTCGGGTAGCACAGATACGCAGTATTTT. Translated, it gives CASSSRSLSSGSTDTQYF. Using reference TRBV11-3 and TRBJ2-3 for the parts outside the CDR3, the full variable domain is EAGVVQSPRYKIIEKKQPVAFWCNPISGHNTLYWYLQNLGQGPELLIRYENEEAVDDSQLPKDRFSAERLKGVDSTLKIQPAELGDSAVYLCASSSRSLSSGSTDTQYFGPGTRLTVL.

The J gene is TRBJ2-7, the V gene TRBV5-4; 10 positions match TRBD2. Germline assignment: CDR1 SGHNT and CDR2 YYREEE (reference sequence). The ends lost 2 bases at V and 6 bases at J; junction bases unmatched: 8. There are 15 residues in the CDR3. The CDR3 loop reads CASSLLSGGALEQYF. The CDR3, as DNA: TGTGCCAGCAGCTTACTCAGCGGGGGGGCCCTCGAGCAGTACTTC.

The chain combines TRBV5-1 with TRBJ2-1; 7 bases fit TRBD1. This CDR3 has 13 amino acids. CDR1 SGHRS and CDR2 YFSETQ come from the germline V gene. The J segment lost 4 bases and the V segment lost 4 bases, leaving 2 bases of the junction unmatched. The CDR3 DNA is TGCGCCAGCAGCGTGACAGGGTACAATGAGCAGTTCTTC. Its translation: CASSVTGYNEQFF.

This clone was counted a single time. This sequence joins TRBV6-1 and TRBJ1-2, with D possibly TRBD1 on 6 matching bases. The CDR3 loop spans 16 amino acids. The germline V gene encodes CDR1 MNHNS and CDR2 SASEGT. V was shortened by 4 bases and J by 1 base, with 16 bases between the two germline ends. CDR3 nucleotides: TGTGCCAGCAGTGGATCGGACAGCCACCTTAACTATGGCTACACCTTC. As protein: CASSGSDSHLNYGYTF.

V gene TRBV7-9 combines with J gene TRBJ2-1; 9 bases are a match to TRBD2. The length of the CDR3 is 19 residues. The V segment lost 7 bases and the J segment 7 bases; nucleotides outside the gene matches: 23. Per the germline V gene, CDR1 is SEHNR and CDR2 is FQNEAQ (reference sequence). CDR3 coding DNA: TGTGCCAGCACTCTCCGCGGGGTGGGCGGGAGGGCGGATTCAAATGAGCAGTTCTTC. It specifies CASTLRGVGGRADSNEQFF.

The chain uses TRBV14 and TRBJ1-2; D is unclear. In germline, CDR1 is SGHDN, CDR2 FVKESK. The CDR3 sequence is 14 residues long. V lost 4 bases and J lost 4, with 13 bases in between. The CDR3 spells CASSPVNRGYGYTF. The CDR3 DNA reads as TGTGCCAGCAGCCCCGTTAACCGGGGCTATGGCTACACCTTC.

The CDR3 coding sequence is TGTGCCAGTAGTGGCGACAGGTTCATGAACACTGAAGCTTTCTTT. Residues: CASSGDRFMNTEAFF. This chain joins TRBV19 and TRBJ1-1; D might be TRBD1 (6 bases). Germline V gene sequence: CDR1 LNHDA, CDR2 SQIVND (reference sequence). There are 15 residues in the CDR3. V was clipped by 5 bases and J by 0 bases, with 13 bases between them.

The genes are TRBV28 and TRBJ2-5; tentative D call: TRBD2 (6 bases). Germline V gene sequence: CDR1 MDHEN, CDR2 SYDVKM. This CDR3 has 18 amino acids. Trimming took off 4 bases at V and 2 bases at J, with 23 bases between the two ends. The CDR3 DNA reads TGTGCCAGCAGTTCGCCCCCAGGAGGCGCGGGGCCTCAAGAGACCCAGTACTTC. It yields the protein CASSSPPGGAGPQETQYF.

The CDR3 is CASSESTNSPLHF. CDR3 bases: TGCGCCAGCAGTGAGTCGACAAATTCACCCCTCCACTTT. The V and J genes are TRBV10-1 and TRBJ1-6, with D unclear. CDR3 length equals 13 residues. The V end lost 0 bases, the J end lost 7 bases, and 4 bases lay between the germline ends. Per the germline V gene, CDR1 is WNHNN and CDR2 is SYGVQD (reference sequence).